A single sample is the source of the 27 T cell receptor beta chains below, sequenced in a study of blood T cell repertoires in COVID-19. This table comes from immunoSEQ multiplex PCR, and its TCRdb copy is limited to in-frame clones, with some not included. The sample consists of some 180,000 clones, about 85% of them appearing once. The sequencing sample was made of peripheral blood. All receptors derive from a woman between 35 and 50 years old with COVID-19, enrolled during active disease.

This clone was observed a few times. The chain recombines TRBV19 with TRBJ1-1; maybe TRBD1 (6 bases). V lost 0 bases, J lost 7 bases, and 15 bases lay in between. The CDR3 covers 15 residues. CDR1 LNHDA and CDR2 SQIVND come from the germline V gene (reference sequence). The CDR3 region has the DNA TGTGCCAGTAGTATAGAAGCCTTGACAGGTAGTGAAGCTTTCTTT. This encodes CASSIEALTGSEAFF.

The chain recombines TRBV5-5 with TRBJ1-5, with no clear D. The CDR3 covers 16 residues. Germline CDR1 is SGHKS and CDR2 is YYEKEE (reference sequence). Trimming stripped 7 bases from V and 1 base from J, with 18 bases between. CDR3 region: CASCKEAAPSNQPQHF. The CDR3 DNA reads TGTGCCAGCTGCAAGGAGGCTGCTCCGAGCAATCAGCCCCAGCATTTT.

The J gene is TRBJ2-2, the V gene TRBV24-1; possibly TRBD2 for D (6 bases). CDR3 length: 14 amino acids. Germline values: CDR1 KGHDR, CDR2 SFDVKD. The V and J ends lost 4 bases and 5 bases respectively, with 10 bases between them. DNA for the CDR3: TGTGCCACCAGTGACTCTCTAGCGACCGGGGAGCTGTTTTTT. This codes for CATSDSLATGELFF.

J is TRBJ2-2 and V is TRBV10-1; D call uncertain. Germline CDR1 reads WNHNN; CDR2 reads SYGVQD (reference sequence). V dropped 2 bases and J dropped 4 bases, with 11 bases sitting between them. This CDR3 is built from 15 residues. The chain's CDR3 is CASSEVVAGTGELFF. The CDR3 bases are TGCGCCAGCAGTGAGGTGGTAGCTGGCACCGGGGAGCTGTTTTTT.

The chain carries TRBV5-1 and TRBJ2-7, with D maybe TRBD1 (6 bases). The CDR3 runs 15 residues. Per the germline V gene, CDR1 is SGHRS and CDR2 is YFSETQ. V lost 1 base and J lost 0, with 11 bases in between. The CDR3 bases are TGCGCCAGCAGCTTGATAACAGGGAACTCCTACGAGCAGTACTTC. It codes for CASSLITGNSYEQYF.

The chain couples TRBV7-9 to TRBJ2-7; a weak D match, TRBD2 (5 bases). V lost 5 bases and J 3 bases, leaving 17 bases between the germline ends. CDR3 size: 15 residues. CDR1 and CDR2 from the germline V gene are SEHNR and FQNEAQ (reference sequence). The chain's CDR3 is CASSKPPWTVYEQYF. For the CDR3, the DNA is TGTGCCAGCAGCAAACCGCCGTGGACTGTCTACGAGCAGTACTTC.

The V gene is TRBV3-1 (or the pseudogene TRBV3-2), the J gene TRBJ1-2, with D perhaps matching TRBD1 (5 bases). This CDR3 is built from 11 residues. Germline V gene data show CDR1 as LGHDT and CDR2 as YNNKEL (reference sequence). Trimming shortened V by 3 bases and J by 8 bases, and 7 bases separated the two germline ends. CDR3 amino acids: CASSHRAGYTF. For the CDR3, the DNA is TGTGCCAGCAGCCACAGGGCCGGCTACACCTTC.

The chain employs TRBV5-1 and TRBJ1-1; D gene unclear. Trimming shortened V by 1 base and J by 0 bases, and 7 bases separated the two germline ends. CDR1 is SGHRS, CDR2 YFSETQ, per germline. CDR3 size: 14 residues. The CDR3: CASSLRHVNTEAFF. The CDR3 DNA sequence: TGCGCCAGCAGCTTGAGACACGTGAACACTGAAGCTTTCTTT.

The chain is built from TRBV27 and TRBJ2-7; 7 nucleotides align to TRBD2. Per the germline V gene, CDR1 is MNHEY and CDR2 is SMNVEV (reference sequence). CDR3 length equals 16 residues. Losses at the gene ends were 2 bases for V and 4 bases for J; bases not matched to a gene: 11. CDR3 sequence (DNA): TGTGCCAGCAGTTTACGGTCTAGCGGCCTGGGGTACGAGCAGTACTTC. This gives the protein CASSLRSSGLGYEQYF.

This clone came up a few times. V gene TRBV5-4 combines with J gene TRBJ2-2, with TRBD1 identical over 9 bases. CDR3 length: 15 amino acids. The germline CDR1 and CDR2 sequences are SGHNT and YYREEE (reference sequence). V lost 1 base to trimming and J lost 6 bases; unmatched junction nucleotides: 4. CDR3 protein: CASSLRTGVAGELFF. The CDR3 coding sequence is TGTGCCAGCAGCTTGCGGACAGGGGTCGCCGGGGAGCTGTTTTTT.

V and J are TRBV6-5 and TRBJ2-4; possible D gene TRBD1, 5 bases. V was trimmed by 8 bases and J by 2 bases, leaving 10 bases between them. There are 13 residues in the CDR3. Germline V gene sequence: CDR1 MNHEY, CDR2 SVGAGI. The DNA for the CDR3 is TGTGCCAGCGGTCAGGGCACCAAAAACATTCAGTACTTC. This codes for CASGQGTKNIQYF.

This clone occurred a few times. This chain links TRBV12-3 or TRBV12-4 with TRBJ2-7; D not certain. The CDR3 length is 13 residues. Trimming took 1 base from V and 5 from J, leaving 9 bases between them. The chain's CDR3 is CASSLVAVDEQYF. The CDR3 DNA is TGTGCCAGCAGTTTAGTAGCTGTCGACGAGCAGTACTTC.

This clone came up once. The chain is built from TRBV5-5 and TRBJ2-2, with D perhaps matching TRBD1 (6 bases). Deletions cut 4 bases from V and 6 bases from J, with 13 bases between. Germline V CDR1 and CDR2: SGHKS, YYEKEE (reference sequence). CDR3 length equals 14 residues. The CDR3 here is CASSPLQGSGELFF. The CDR3 nucleotides are TGTGCCAGCAGCCCTCTACAGGGTTCCGGGGAGCTGTTTTTT.

This chain uses TRBV11-2 with TRBJ2-7, with D perhaps TRBD1 (5 bases). This CDR3 region has 14 residues. Trimming cost V 5 bases and J 5 bases, with 16 bases left between them. Germline CDR1 and CDR2: SGHAT and FQNNGV. This chain's CDR3 is CASSMGRKSHEQYF. The DNA of the CDR3 is TGTGCCAGCAGCATGGGGCGTAAGTCCCACGAGCAGTACTTC.

The genes are TRBV7-8 and TRBJ2-5, with TRBD2 identical over 8 bases. This CDR3 has 14 amino acids. V gave up 3 bases and J gave up 5 bases; unmatched junction bases: 5. Germline assignment: CDR1 SGHVS and CDR2 FQNEAQ. As DNA, the CDR3 is TGTGCCAGCAGCTTGCGGGGGGAATCGGAGACCCAGTACTTC. It is translated as CASSLRGESETQYF.

This clone was detected once. V usage is TRBV10-3 and J usage is TRBJ2-5; 7 bases fit TRBD1. V lost 0 bases, J lost 2 bases, and 3 bases stayed unmatched. The germline CDR1 and CDR2 sequences are ENHRY and SYGVKD. The CDR3 contains 15 residues. The CDR3 here is CAISESRGRQETQYF. DNA for the CDR3: TGTGCCATCAGTGAGTCGAGGGGGCGGCAAGAGACCCAGTACTTC.

This clone was seen once. The chain carries TRBV18 and TRBJ1-1, with unresolved D. The germline gives CDR1 KGHSH, CDR2 LQKENI. V lost 1 base to trimming and J lost 0 bases, with 15 bases between them. This CDR3 comprises 17 residues. CDR3 in amino acids: CASSPRAGVALNTEAFF. The CDR3 nucleotides read TGTGCCAGCTCACCACGGGCAGGTGTTGCCCTGAACACTGAAGCTTTCTTT.

J is TRBJ2-3 and V is TRBV9; the match to TRBD1 covers 10 bases. The CDR3 is 16 amino acids. Unmatched junction bases numbered 8, after V lost 2 bases and J lost 5 bases. Looked up from germline, CDR1 is SGDLS and CDR2 is YYNGEE. CDR3 nucleotide sequence: TGTGCCAGCAGCGTTACCGGGACAGGGGTGATAGATACGCAGTATTTT. Residues: CASSVTGTGVIDTQYF. Full variable domain (remainder filled in from reference TRBV9 and TRBJ2-3): DSGVTQTPKHLITATGQRVTLRCSPRSGDLSVYWYQQSLDQGLQFLIQYYNGEERAKGNILERFSAQQFPDLHSELNLSSLELGDSALYFCASSVTGTGVIDTQYFGPGTRLTVL.

The chain employs TRBV9 and TRBJ1-4; D not resolved. The V gene's germline CDR1 is SGDLS and CDR2 YYNGEE. The V end was cut by 7 bases, the J end by 3 bases, with 13 bases between. The CDR3 covers 14 residues. The CDR3 DNA reads as TGTGCCAGCGGTGGGAGGGTCTCTAATGAAAAACTGTTTTTT. This encodes CASGGRVSNEKLFF.

In this sample, this clone turned up once. J is TRBJ2-1 and V is TRBV7-2, with TRBD1 matching over 10 bases. Germline V gene sequence: CDR1 SGHTA, CDR2 FQGNSA. The CDR3 extends over 14 amino acids. With V trimmed by 3 bases and J by 12 bases, 8 bases remained unmatched. The CDR3 protein is CASSFGQGGTGQFF. The CDR3 DNA reads as TGTGCCAGCAGCTTCGGACAGGGGGGGACTGGGCAGTTCTTC.

This clone was recorded once. This chain connects TRBV2 to TRBJ1-2, with D unclear. This CDR3 is built from 12 residues. V gave up 6 bases and J gave up 7 bases, with 12 bases separating them. The germline gives CDR1 SNHLY, CDR2 FYNNEI. CDR3 in DNA: TGTGCCAGCAGAACCCTAGTGAGTGGCTACACCTTC. It specifies CASRTLVSGYTF.

This chain connects TRBV19 to TRBJ1-5; TRBD1 agrees at 7 bases. This CDR3 has 16 residues. Germline values: CDR1 LNHDA, CDR2 SQIVND (reference sequence). Trimming cost V 0 bases and J 5 bases; bases outside gene matches: 7. CDR3 nucleotide sequence: TGTGCCAGTAGTATAGATCAGGGACAGCCTTATCAGCCCCAGCATTTT. Residues: CASSIDQGQPYQPQHF.

V is TRBV5-1 and J is TRBJ1-2; 8 bases line up with TRBD1. The V gene end was trimmed by 6 bases and the J gene end by 6 bases; junction bases not matched to a gene: 10. The CDR3 loop spans 14 amino acids. The germline gives CDR1 SGHRS, CDR2 YFSETQ. The CDR3 nucleotides are TGCGCCAGCACCCTTGACAGGGGCAGCGATGGCTACACCTTC. This gives the protein CASTLDRGSDGYTF.

The chain links TRBV5-6 to TRBJ2-2; D may be TRBD1 (6 bases). The CDR3 is made up of 13 amino acids. The V end was cut by 3 bases, the J end by 10 bases, with 13 bases between. Per the germline V gene, CDR1 is SGHDT and CDR2 is YYEEEE. The CDR3 nucleotides are TGTGCCAGCAGCTCAGGGGTAGTGGAGGAGCTGTTTTTT. It encodes CASSSGVVEELFF.

This chain connects TRBV2 to TRBJ2-3, with TRBD2 matching over 8 bases. The CDR3 is made up of 16 amino acids. Germline loops: CDR1 SNHLY, CDR2 FYNNEI. J was trimmed by 0 bases and V by 7 bases; bases with no gene match: 9. CDR3: CASKSGGTTSTDTQYF. In DNA form, the CDR3 reads TGTGCCAGCAAAAGCGGGGGAACTACTAGCACAGATACGCAGTATTTT.

The chain joins TRBV14 to TRBJ2-5; 7 bases fit TRBD2. This CDR3 region has 15 residues. Germline assignment: CDR1 SGHDN and CDR2 FVKESK. After removal of 4 bases from V and 5 bases from J, the junction contained 10 bases not matched to a gene. CDR3 sequence: CASSPRLAAGETQYF. The CDR3 DNA reads as TGTGCCAGCAGCCCCCGACTAGCCGCGGGGGAGACCCAGTACTTC.

The chain uses TRBV11-2 and TRBJ1-5; D unclear. The CDR3 is made up of 13 amino acids. Germline CDR1 SGHAT, CDR2 FQNNGV. The V and J ends lost 3 bases and 1 base respectively, with 4 bases between them. In nucleotides, the CDR3 is TGTGCCAGCAGCTTCTCCAGCAATCAGCCCCAGCATTTT. It yields the protein CASSFSSNQPQHF.